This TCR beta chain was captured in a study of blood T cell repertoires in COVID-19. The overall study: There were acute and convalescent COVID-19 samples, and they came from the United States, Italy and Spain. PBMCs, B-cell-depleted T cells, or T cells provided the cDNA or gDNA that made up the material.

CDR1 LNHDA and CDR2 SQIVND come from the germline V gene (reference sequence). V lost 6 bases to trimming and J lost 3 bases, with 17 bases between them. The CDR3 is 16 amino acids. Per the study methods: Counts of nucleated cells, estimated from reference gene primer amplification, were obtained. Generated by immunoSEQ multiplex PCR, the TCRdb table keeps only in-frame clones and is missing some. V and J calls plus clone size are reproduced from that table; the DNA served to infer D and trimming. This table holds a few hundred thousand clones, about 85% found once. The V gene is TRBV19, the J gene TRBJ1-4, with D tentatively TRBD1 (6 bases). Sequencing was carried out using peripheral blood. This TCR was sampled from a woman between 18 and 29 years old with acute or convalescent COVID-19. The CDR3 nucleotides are TGTGCCAGTAGCCTGGTTGCAAACAGGGCTAATGAAAAACTGTTTTTT. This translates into CASSLVANRANEKLFF.